The sequence of this TCR beta chain was determined in a study of T cell responses to AZD1222 COVID-19 vaccine. A single count supports this clone. Its target is unknown. Second-dose schedules of about 4 or about 12 weeks were combined. Study-level points and caveats: Seropositive at baseline were only 5 to 7 AZD1222 recipients. The reported proportion of spike-specific TCRs targeting unmutated variant regions was nearly half.

The germline V and J ends were trimmed by 3 bases and 3 bases, with 7 bases remaining between them. Germline V gives CDR1 SGDLS, CDR2 YYNGEE. The CDR3 sequence is 13 residues long. Sequencing used immunoSEQ multiplex PCR; TCRdb keeps in-frame clones, though not all of them. The sample contains around 130,000 clones, approximately 90% of which appear only once. The sequence came from an adult who received the AZD1222 COVID-19 vaccine. Sequencing was performed on peripheral blood, taken 28 days after the second AZD1222 dose. The chain joins TRBV9 to TRBJ1-3, with D hard to call. CDR3 protein: CASSDYSGNTIYF. The CDR3 region has the DNA TGTGCCAGCAGCGACTACAGTGGAAACACCATATATTTT.